This T cell receptor beta chain was identified in a study of CD8 T cells in Susac syndrome. Study findings and constraints: The study acknowledged a relatively small number of individuals in its TCR sequencing and HLA analysis. TEMRA cells and active patients showed peak Susac CD8+ clonal expansion.

Comments on this clonotype: Its antigen is not known.

The recently defined diagnostic criteria for definite or probable disease were met by the Susac syndrome patients. An amount of RNA that ranged from roughly 0.5 to 1 ug was reverse transcribed with random hexamers. Amplification of TCR beta CDR3 across 54 Vbeta and 13 Jbeta was performed with immunoSEQ multiplex PCR. TCRdb re-derived calls from the immunoSEQ multiplex PCR reads in MiXCR, one entry per CDR3 protein. This table holds tens of thousands of distinct CDR3 sequences, 85% to 95% found once. Germline assignment: CDR1 DFQATT and CDR2 SNEGSKA (reference sequence). V was clipped by 7 bases and J by 6 bases; unmatched bases: 5. The CDR3 has 11 residues.

Sequencing was performed on CD8+ T cells from PBMCs. The chain has TRBV20-1 and TRBJ1-2; 7 positions match TRBD1. This sequence was found in a human donor with Susac syndrome. CDR3 amino acids: CSDSRGHGYTF. In DNA, the CDR3 is TGCAGTGATTCGAGGGGGCATGGCTACACCTTC.